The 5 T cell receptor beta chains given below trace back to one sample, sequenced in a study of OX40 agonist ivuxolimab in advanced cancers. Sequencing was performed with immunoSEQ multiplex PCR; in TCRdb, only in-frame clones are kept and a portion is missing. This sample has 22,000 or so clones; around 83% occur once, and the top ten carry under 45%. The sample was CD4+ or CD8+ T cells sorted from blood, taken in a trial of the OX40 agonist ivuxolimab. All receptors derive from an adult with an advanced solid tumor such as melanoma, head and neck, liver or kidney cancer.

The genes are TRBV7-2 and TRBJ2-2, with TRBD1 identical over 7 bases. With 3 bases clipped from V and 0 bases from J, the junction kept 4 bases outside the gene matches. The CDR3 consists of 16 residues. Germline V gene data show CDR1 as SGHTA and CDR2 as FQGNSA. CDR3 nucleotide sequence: TGTGCCAGCAGCTTCCACAGGGGCGCGAACACCGGGGAGCTGTTTTTT. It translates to CASSFHRGANTGELFF.

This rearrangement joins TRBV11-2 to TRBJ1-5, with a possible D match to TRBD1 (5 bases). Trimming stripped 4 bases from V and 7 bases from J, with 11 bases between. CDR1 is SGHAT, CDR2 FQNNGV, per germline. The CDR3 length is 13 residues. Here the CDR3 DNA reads TGTGCCAGCAGCTCAAACCGGGGGCAGCCCCAGCATTTT. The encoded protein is CASSSNRGQPQHF.

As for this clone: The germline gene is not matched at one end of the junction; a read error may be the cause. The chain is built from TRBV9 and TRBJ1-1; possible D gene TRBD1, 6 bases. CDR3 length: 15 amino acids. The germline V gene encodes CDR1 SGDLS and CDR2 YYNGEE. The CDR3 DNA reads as TGTGCCGGCAGCCCCGAAGACAGGATGAACACTGAAGCTTTCTTT. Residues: CAGSPEDRMNTEAFF.

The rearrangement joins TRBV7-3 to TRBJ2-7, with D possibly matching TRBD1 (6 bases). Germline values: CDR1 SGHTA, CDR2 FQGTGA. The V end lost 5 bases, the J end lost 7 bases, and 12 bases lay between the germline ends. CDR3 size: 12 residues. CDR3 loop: CASSRTVEEQYF. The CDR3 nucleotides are TGTGCCAGCAGCCGGACAGTAGAAGAGCAGTACTTC.

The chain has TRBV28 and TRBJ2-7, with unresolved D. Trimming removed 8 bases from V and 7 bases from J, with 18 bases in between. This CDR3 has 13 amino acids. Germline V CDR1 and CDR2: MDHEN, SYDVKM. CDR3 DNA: TGTGCCAGCGGCCGGACGGTCCCCCCTGAGCAGTACTTC. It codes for CASGRTVPPEQYF.